Following are 28 T cell receptor beta chains from one sample sequenced in a study of Tregs in tolerant kidney transplant recipients. Sequencing used immunoSEQ multiplex PCR; TCRdb keeps in-frame clones, though not all of them. The sample contains around 50,000 clones, about 90% of which appear only once. Related graft donors supplied nonmyeloablative bone marrow transplants, and mixed chimerism was transient. Specimen: CD8+ T cells from blood (PBMCs), collected 24 months after the transplant. The receptors here all came from a human patient who received a combined kidney and bone marrow transplant. The T cells may partly be graft donor cells.

This clone showed up just a few times. The V and J genes are TRBV9 and TRBJ2-3, with D possibly TRBD2 on 6 matching bases. CDR1 and CDR2 from the germline V gene are SGDLS and YYNGEE. The CDR3 is 15 residues long. Trimming left V 4 bases short and J 2 bases short, with 14 bases between. CDR3 protein: CASSQVGGPTDTQYF. CDR3 DNA sequence: TGTGCCAGCAGCCAAGTGGGGGGACCCACAGATACGCAGTATTTT.

J is TRBJ2-3 and V is TRBV6-4, with a weak D call TRBD2 (5 bases). Germline loops: CDR1 MRHNA, CDR2 SNTAGT. Deletions cut 4 bases from V and 5 bases from J, with 16 bases between. CDR3 length: 15 residues. CDR3: CASSGPGSGGDTQYF. The CDR3 bases are TGTGCCAGCAGTGGACCGGGCTCCGGAGGAGATACGCAGTATTTT.

The V gene is TRBV12-5, the J gene TRBJ2-7; possibly TRBD1 for D (6 bases). The CDR3 has 13 amino acids. Trimming took off 6 bases at V and 4 bases at J, with 13 bases between the two ends. In germline, CDR1 is LGHNT, CDR2 FRNRAP. CDR3 nucleotide sequence: TGTGCTAGTGGGATCGGGACAAAATACGAGCAGTACTTC. Protein: CASGIGTKYEQYF.

This rearrangement joins TRBV27 to TRBJ2-1, with TRBD1 matching over 7 bases. The CDR3 runs to 15 residues. Germline lookup yields CDR1 MNHEY and CDR2 SMNVEV (reference sequence). V lost 5 bases and J lost 7; bases outside the gene matches: 11. This chain's CDR3 is CASSPTGLAKNEQFF. As DNA, the CDR3 is TGTGCCAGCAGTCCGACAGGGTTGGCGAAAAATGAGCAGTTCTTC.

The rearrangement joins TRBV27 to TRBJ2-1; D is perhaps TRBD1 (5 bases). Deletions cut 7 bases from V and 6 bases from J, with 10 bases between. Germline V lookup: CDR1 MNHEY, CDR2 SMNVEV (reference sequence). The CDR3 has 12 amino acids. The CDR3 sequence is CASKLGANEQFF. The CDR3 DNA sequence: TGTGCCAGCAAGCTAGGGGCCAATGAGCAGTTCTTC.

This chain links TRBV7-8 with TRBJ2-1, with D unclear. CDR1 and CDR2 (germline): SGHVS, FQNEAQ. This CDR3 is 15 amino acids long. Trimming pared 1 base from V and 0 bases from J, leaving 7 bases between. CDR3 coding DNA: TGTGCCAGCAGCTTAGACCCGAGCTCCTACAATGAGCAGTTCTTC. Translating it yields CASSLDPSSYNEQFF.

This clone was counted only a few times. The chain recombines TRBV6-1 with TRBJ1-2; D is possibly TRBD1 (5 bases). The germline gives CDR1 MNHNS, CDR2 SASEGT. V was cut by 2 bases and J by 0 bases, with 22 bases left in between. The CDR3 has 19 amino acids. The CDR3, as DNA: TGTGCCAGCAGTGAATTAGGGGTTACCCAGGGAGGAGCTAACTATGGCTACACCTTC. Protein sequence: CASSELGVTQGGANYGYTF.

The gene calls are TRBV7-2 and TRBJ2-7; TRBD2 is a possible D gene (6 bases). The CDR3 is 15 residues long. V lost 5 bases and J lost 6, with 20 bases in between. Per germline, CDR1 SGHTA and CDR2 FQGNSA. The CDR3: CASSPIATRGAEQYF. The CDR3 DNA reads TGTGCCAGCAGCCCCATAGCAACCCGCGGGGCCGAGCAGTACTTC.

The chain carries TRBV2 and TRBJ2-7, with D possibly TRBD2 on 7 matching bases. Trimming pared 6 bases from V and 3 bases from J, leaving 15 bases between. The CDR3 covers 14 residues. Germline CDR1 and CDR2: SNHLY and FYNNEI. The CDR3 nucleotides are TGTGCCAGCAGGGGGATCGGGGGGCGCTACGAGCAGTACTTC. Translating it yields CASRGIGGRYEQYF.

The V call is TRBV6-5, the J call TRBJ2-7; TRBD1 is a possible D gene (6 bases). CDR3 length: 14 residues. V lost 10 bases and J lost 1, with 17 bases in between. CDR1 is MNHEY, CDR2 SVGAGI, per germline. The CDR3 here is CATTPQDSSYEQYF. The DNA for the CDR3 is TGTGCCACCACCCCCCAGGACAGTTCCTACGAGCAGTACTTC.

About this clone: At one boundary the junction diverges from the germline segment, which might be a read error. V is TRBV7-8 and J is TRBJ2-2, with a tentative D call TRBD1 (6 bases). Germline-derived CDR1 and CDR2 are SGHVS and FQNEAQ. The CDR3 runs to 17 residues. CDR3 in amino acids: CANSASPGRGITGELFF. For the CDR3, the DNA is TGTGCCAACAGCGCAAGTCCCGGCAGGGGTATCACCGGGGAGCTGTTTTTT.

This chain uses TRBV19 with TRBJ2-7, with D unresolved. V lost 5 bases and J 4 bases, leaving 12 bases between the germline ends. Germline CDR1 reads LNHDA; CDR2 reads SQIVND (reference sequence). The CDR3 length is 13 residues. In DNA form, the CDR3 reads TGTGCCAGTAGTCGTGCGGTTTATTACGAGCAGTACTTC. Protein: CASSRAVYYEQYF. The variable domain in full, completed from reference TRBV19 and TRBJ2-7, reads DGGITQSPKYLFRKEGQNVTLSCEQNLNHDAMYWYRQDPGQGLRLIYYSQIVNDFQKGDIAEGYSVSREKKESFPLTVTSAQKNPTAFYLCASSRAVYYEQYFGPGTRLTVT.

The V call is TRBV5-6, the J call TRBJ2-7; 9 nucleotides agree with TRBD2. V trimming: 0 bases; J trimming: 7 bases; junction bases outside the gene matches: 2. The CDR3 contains 13 residues. Germline CDR1 and CDR2: SGHDT and YYEEEE. The CDR3: CASSLGGGEEQYF. CDR3 DNA sequence: TGTGCCAGCAGCTTGGGCGGGGGGGAGGAGCAGTACTTC.

The chain uses TRBV14 and TRBJ1-5; 7 nucleotides match TRBD1. The CDR3 extends over 14 amino acids. Germline lookup yields CDR1 SGHDN and CDR2 FVKESK. Trimming at V came to 2 bases and at J to 10 bases, leaving 8 bases not matched to a gene. CDR3 bases: TGTGCCAGCAGCCAATCAGGGGGAATAAGTCCCCAGCATTTT. Translating gives CASSQSGGISPQHF.

For the CDR3, the DNA is TGTGCCATCAGTGTGGGGGCTGCCACTAGCGAAGCCTACAATGAGCAGTTCTTC. Protein product: CAISVGAATSEAYNEQFF. This chain links TRBV10-3 with TRBJ2-1; possible D gene TRBD2, 7 bases. Germline CDR1 reads ENHRY; CDR2 reads SYGVKD. The V end was cut by 4 bases, the J end by 2 bases, with 21 bases between. The CDR3 is made up of 18 amino acids.

The chain employs TRBV7-6 and TRBJ2-7; tentative D call: TRBD1 (5 bases). Germline-derived CDR1 and CDR2 are SGHVS and FNYEAQ. The CDR3 has 13 amino acids. Trimming stripped 1 base from V and 3 bases from J, with 7 bases between. In DNA form, the CDR3 reads TGTGCCAGCAGCTTAGGGACAAACTACGAGCAGTACTTC. It specifies CASSLGTNYEQYF.

The genes are TRBV4-1 and TRBJ2-3; no firm D call. The CDR3 runs 14 residues. Trimming cost V 10 bases and J 1 base, with 15 bases left between them. Germline V CDR1 and CDR2: MGHRA, YSYEKL. The DNA of the CDR3 is TGCGCCACCTCAAGTATACGGGGCACAGATACGCAGTATTTT. It translates to CATSSIRGTDTQYF.

The chain couples TRBV25-1 to TRBJ2-5; 8 nucleotides line up with TRBD2. Germline-derived CDR1 and CDR2 are MGHDK and SYGVNS. The CDR3 spans 14 residues. V shed 2 bases and J 3 bases; nucleotides not matched to a gene: 2. In DNA, the CDR3 is TGTGCCAGCAGTGAAGGTAGCGGGAAAGAGACCCAGTACTTC. This translates into CASSEGSGKETQYF.

This rearrangement joins TRBV4-2 to TRBJ2-3; 11 bases line up with TRBD2. The germline CDR1 and CDR2 sequences are LGHNA and YNFKEQ. V lost 0 bases to trimming and J lost 11 bases; unmatched junction nucleotides: 10. This CDR3 has 16 residues. CDR3 sequence (DNA): TGTGCCAGCAGCCAAGAAGTGGGTAGCGGGGGGGTAAGGCAGTATTTT. Amino acid sequence: CASSQEVGSGGVRQYF.

J is TRBJ2-1 and V is TRBV6-6; TRBD1 might be the D (5 bases). V was shortened by 2 bases and J by 12 bases, with 11 bases between the two germline ends. The CDR3 has 12 residues. CDR1 is MNHNY and CDR2 is SVGAGI in the germline V gene (reference sequence). The CDR3 sequence is CASSYGKGWQFF. The CDR3 DNA sequence: TGTGCCAGCAGTTACGGGAAGGGGTGGCAGTTCTTC.

The V and J genes are TRBV5-1 and TRBJ1-2; D is unresolved. The CDR3 is made up of 19 amino acids. Deletions cut 1 base from V and 2 bases from J, with 24 bases between. Germline V CDR1 and CDR2: SGHRS, YFSETQ. CDR3 residues: CASSLYGESGRADNYGYTF. Here the CDR3 DNA reads TGCGCCAGCAGCTTGTACGGGGAATCGGGAAGGGCCGACAACTATGGCTACACCTTC. The variable domain in full, completed from reference TRBV5-1 and TRBJ1-2, reads KAGVTQTPRYLIKTRGQQVTLSCSPISGHRSVSWYQQTPGQGLQFLFEYFSETQRNKGNFPGRFSGRQFSNSRSEMNVSTLELGDSALYLCASSLYGESGRADNYGYTFGSGTRLTVV.

The CDR3 loop reads CASSVAAGAADTQYF. CDR3 DNA sequence: TGTGCCAGCAGCGTAGCAGCGGGCGCCGCAGATACGCAGTATTTT. The chain recombines TRBV9 with TRBJ2-3; possible D gene TRBD2, 6 bases. With 0 bases removed from V and 4 bases from J, the gap between germline ends came to 12 bases. The germline V gene encodes CDR1 SGDLS and CDR2 YYNGEE. The CDR3 is made up of 15 amino acids.

This clone appeared once. CDR3 sequence reads: CASSLLHSGGAYNEQFF. For the CDR3, the DNA is TGTGCCAGCAGCTTGCTACATAGCGGGGGAGCCTACAATGAGCAGTTCTTC. The rearrangement links TRBV7-3 to TRBJ2-1; 9 nucleotides agree with TRBD2. With V trimmed by 3 bases and J by 2 bases, 8 bases remained unmatched. The CDR3 sequence is 17 residues long. CDR1 and CDR2 from the germline V gene are SGHTA and FQGTGA.

The chain employs TRBV5-6 and TRBJ1-1; D is uncertain. Germline V gene lookup returns CDR1 SGHDT and CDR2 YYEEEE. V was cut by 2 bases and J by 2 bases, with 10 bases left in between. This CDR3 is built from 14 residues. In DNA form, the CDR3 reads TGTGCCAGCAGCTTAGACTCAACTAACACTGAAGCTTTCTTT. Translation: CASSLDSTNTEAFF.

The gene calls are TRBV10-3 and TRBJ1-1; 7 bases agree with TRBD1. Trimming removed 9 bases from V and 5 bases from J; junction bases left unmatched: 3. The CDR3 consists of 11 residues. Germline-derived CDR1 and CDR2 are ENHRY and SYGVKD. For the CDR3, the DNA is TGTGCCATAAGACAGGGAACTGAAGCTTTCTTT. This gives the protein CAIRQGTEAFF.

Here the CDR3 reads CASSLVGEKLFF. DNA of the CDR3: TGTGCCAGCAGCTTAGTCGGTGAAAAACTGTTTTTT. The chain uses TRBV7-6 and TRBJ1-4; D gene ambiguous. Deletions cut 1 base from V and 7 bases from J, with 4 bases between. The germline CDR1 and CDR2 sequences are SGHVS and FNYEAQ. The length of the CDR3 is 12 residues.

As DNA, the CDR3 is TGTGCCAGTAGTATGATGACAGGGGGCTTTAACTATGGCTACACCTTC. Amino acid sequence: CASSMMTGGFNYGYTF. V gene TRBV19 combines with J gene TRBJ1-2; 10 bases are a match to TRBD1. CDR1 is LNHDA, CDR2 SQIVND, per germline (reference sequence). The CDR3 extends over 16 amino acids. J gave up 1 base and V 3 bases, and 5 bases lay outside the gene matches.

The chain recombines TRBV7-2 with TRBJ2-3, with a tentative D call TRBD2 (6 bases). Germline values: CDR1 SGHTA, CDR2 FQGNSA. The CDR3 is made up of 16 amino acids. Between the trimmed V and J ends, which lost 1 base and 0 bases, there was a span of 11 bases. CDR3 in DNA: TGTGCCAGCAGCTTAGATAGCGGCACAAGCACAGATACGCAGTATTTT. It specifies CASSLDSGTSTDTQYF.